Listed below are T cell receptor beta chains from one sample, sequenced in a study of CD8+CD57+ T cells in acquired aplastic anemia. TCRdb analysed the reads with MiXCR anew, one entry per CDR3 protein. The sample includes around 150,000 distinct CDR3 sequences, around two fifths seen only once; the top ten take 7.5% to 9.5%. The sample taken for sequencing was sorted CD4+, CD8+, or CD8+CD57+ T cells (not recorded which) from PBMCs. Receptors were obtained from a human donor in good health, serving as a control. Each CDR3 is given with its conserved first and last residue. The order of the fields is clone size, V gene, CDR3 protein. Rows may omit the clone size; those that give it use once, few, many or a size class.

clone size: many; V gene: TRBV3-1; CDR3 protein: CASSHRGSNQPQHF
clone size: many; V gene: TRBV28; CDR3 protein: CASSLGGSVNYGYTF
clone size: -; V gene: TRBV25-1; CDR3 protein: CASRYGQGPYEQYF
clone size: -; V gene: TRBV27; CDR3 protein: CASSLVGASEKLFF
clone size: -; V gene: TRBV27; CDR3 protein: CASSFSRGTQPQHF
clone size: -; V gene: TRBV30; CDR3 protein: CARHGRGDLTLNTEAFF
clone size: many; V gene: TRBV2; CDR3 protein: CASSSERGLAWAEQFF
clone size: -; V gene: TRBV10-3; CDR3 protein: CAITLDRDHGRTF
clone size: many; V gene: TRBV20-1; CDR3 protein: CSARVMREVAFF
clone size: -; V gene: TRBV15; CDR3 protein: CATSREVVNYEQYF
clone size: many; V gene: TRBV15; CDR3 protein: CATSDDRGGLYNEQFF
clone size: -; V gene: TRBV6-1; CDR3 protein: CASRDTQGALGNTEAFF
clone size: once; V gene: TRBV7-2; CDR3 protein: CASSLAFGVAGVHEQYF
clone size: -; V gene: TRBV24-1; CDR3 protein: CATSEGQGGGSQETQYF
clone size: -; V gene: TRBV10-3; CDR3 protein: CAISEGSGTYEQYF
clone size: -; V gene: TRBV5-4; CDR3 protein: CASSLSSGRILYNEQSF
clone size: many; V gene: TRBV2; CDR3 protein: CASRQDTNNEQFF
clone size: many; V gene: TRBV3-1; CDR3 protein: CASSQGWGRSTTEAFF
clone size: many; V gene: TRBV11-2; CDR3 protein: CASSLGSSWATDTQYF
clone size: many; V gene: TRBV6-1; CDR3 protein: CASRSTGTGGLGF
clone size: many; V gene: TRBV20-1; CDR3 protein: CSARDPRLAYYNEQFF
clone size: many; V gene: TRBV5-5; CDR3 protein: CASSLASETQYF
clone size: -; V gene: TRBV29-1; CDR3 protein: CSVVHFQGGSEAFF
clone size: many; V gene: TRBV6-5; CDR3 protein: CASSYTSGSNNEQFF
clone size: few; V gene: TRBV25-1; CDR3 protein: CASSPRQGQNIQYF
clone size: many; V gene: TRBV24-1; CDR3 protein: CATSDLSRTPNEKLFF
clone size: few; V gene: TRBV10-3; CDR3 protein: CAISDLQGADGYTF
clone size: many; V gene: TRBV19; CDR3 protein: CASRVRGVGTEAFF
clone size: -; V gene: TRBV7-2; CDR3 protein: CASSFMQDQTYEQYF
clone size: many; V gene: TRBV24-1; CDR3 protein: CATNVSHRAGPGNTIYF
clone size: once; V gene: TRBV24-1; CDR3 protein: CATSDDRLAGRSTQYF
clone size: many; V gene: TRBV6-5; CDR3 protein: CASSLEGSGNSPLHF
clone size: -; V gene: TRBV12-3/TRBV12-4; CDR3 protein: CVSSSNHGGNGNQPQHF
clone size: -; V gene: TRBV19; CDR3 protein: CASRGGLNSPLHF
clone size: many; V gene: TRBV19; CDR3 protein: CASTLGSGPDTQYF
clone size: many; V gene: TRBV7-2; CDR3 protein: CASSLESGGTEAFF
clone size: -; V gene: TRBV29-1; CDR3 protein: CSVRDTSNQPQHF
clone size: many; V gene: TRBV19; CDR3 protein: CASSIGGGRAETQYF
clone size: few; V gene: TRBV27; CDR3 protein: CASSSSTGLPLFF
clone size: -; V gene: TRBV19; CDR3 protein: CASSIRRTGNYGYTF
clone size: -; V gene: TRBV7-8; CDR3 protein: CASSWTSGYTF
clone size: many; V gene: TRBV27; CDR3 protein: CASSPRDRAYEQYF
clone size: -; V gene: TRBV9; CDR3 protein: CASSVVGRRLDTQYF
clone size: many; V gene: TRBV4-1; CDR3 protein: CASSLLAGGETQYF
clone size: many; V gene: TRBV5-1; CDR3 protein: CASSLIRGELFF
clone size: many; V gene: TRBV24-1; CDR3 protein: CATSDATMGQVFGYTF